The 24 T cell receptor beta chains given below trace back to one sample, sequenced in a study of blood T cell repertoires in COVID-19 (dated by TCRdb to the early 2020s). Library preparation used the immunoSEQ multiplex PCR assay. TCRdb stores this immuneACCESS table with in-frame sequences only. Part of the clones is absent; in the studies checked, under half of the shortfall reflects unresolved V genes, and no reason is known for the rest. The sample data list 200,000 to 250,000 clones, and under 90% of these were observed just once. The top ten constitute about 3.9% of the sample. The sample taken for sequencing was peripheral blood. The source is a woman older than 75 with acute or convalescent COVID-19.

This chain uses TRBV5-1 with TRBJ1-5, with a possible D match to TRBD1 (5 bases). The germline V and J ends were trimmed by 0 bases and 6 bases, with 10 bases remaining between them. Germline V gene lookup returns CDR1 SGHRS and CDR2 YFSETQ. The CDR3 length is 14 residues. The chain's CDR3 is CASSLEAGLQPQHF. The CDR3 bases are TGCGCCAGCAGCTTGGAGGCAGGGCTTCAGCCCCAGCATTTT.

This clone was observed a single time. Other DNA variants within this sample encode the same CDR3. The chain uses TRBV3-1 (or the pseudogene TRBV3-2) and TRBJ2-3, with 10 bases lining up with TRBD2. Trimming at V came to 4 bases and at J to 0 bases, leaving 7 bases not matched to a gene. CDR1 and CDR2 from the germline V gene are LGHDT and YNNKEL (reference sequence). CDR3 length: 17 residues. DNA of the CDR3: TGTGCCAGCAGCCTGAGACTAGCGGGTTATAGCACAGATACGCAGTATTTT. Its translation is CASSLRLAGYSTDTQYF.

The V gene is TRBV7-9, the J gene TRBJ2-4, with D hard to call. Germline loops: CDR1 SEHNR, CDR2 FQNEAQ (reference sequence). Trimming removed 5 bases from V and 9 bases from J, with 11 bases in between. This CDR3 contains 12 residues. CDR3 coding DNA: TGTGCCAGCAGCCCGGGTCCTGGCATTCAGTACTTC. It is translated as CASSPGPGIQYF. The whole variable domain, filled in from reference TRBV7-9 and TRBJ2-4, reads DTGVSQNPRHKITKRGQNVTFRCDPISEHNRLYWYRQTLGQGPEFLTYFQNEAQLEKSRLLSDRFSAERPKGSFSTLEIQRTEQGDSAMYLCASSPGPGIQYFGAGTRLSVL.

This clone was counted only a few times. The chain couples TRBV3-1 (or the pseudogene TRBV3-2) to TRBJ1-2; weak D call: TRBD1 (6 bases). The germline V gene encodes CDR1 LGHDT and CDR2 YNNKEL (reference sequence). The CDR3 spans 12 residues. The V end lost 5 bases, the J end lost 8 bases, and 12 bases lay between the germline ends. This CDR3 reads CASSVGGTGYTF. The CDR3 nucleotides are TGTGCCAGCAGCGTAGGGGGTACCGGCTACACCTTC.

This clone was seen many times. The sample carries other DNA sequences with the same CDR3. V gene TRBV7-8 combines with J gene TRBJ1-6; perhaps TRBD1 as D (6 bases). The length of the CDR3 is 14 residues. Germline V CDR1 and CDR2: SGHVS, FQNEAQ. Trimming left V 1 base short and J 7 bases short, with 8 bases between. The CDR3, as DNA: TGTGCCAGCAGCTTAGACAGGGTGAATTCACCCCTCCACTTT. The encoded protein is CASSLDRVNSPLHF.

This clone was observed a handful of times. This chain connects TRBV28 to TRBJ1-2; the D gene is possibly TRBD1 (6 bases). V lost 5 bases to trimming and J lost 4 bases, with 17 bases between them. Looked up from germline, CDR1 is MDHEN and CDR2 is SYDVKM. The CDR3 runs 15 residues. DNA of the CDR3: TGTGCCAGCAGTGCCCCGAGGGGGGGCGGCTATGGCTACACCTTC. It translates to CASSAPRGGGYGYTF.

Turning to this clone: The same CDR3 can be traced to other DNA sequences in this sample. CDR3 coding DNA: TGTGCCAGCAGACCGGGACTAGCGGGGGGGGATGAGCAGTTCTTC. It is translated as CASRPGLAGGDEQFF. The chain links TRBV6-6 to TRBJ2-1, with TRBD2 identical over 16 bases. The J segment lost 8 bases and the V segment lost 6 bases, leaving 4 bases of the junction unmatched. Germline V gene sequence: CDR1 MNHNY, CDR2 SVGAGI (reference sequence). The CDR3 contains 15 residues.

V usage is TRBV2 and J usage is TRBJ2-3; no clear D gene. Germline values: CDR1 SNHLY, CDR2 FYNNEI. This CDR3 region has 14 residues. Trimming took 8 bases from V and 0 from J, leaving 12 bases between them. The CDR3 loop reads CASGGVTSTDTQYF. CDR3 sequence (DNA): TGTGCCAGCGGTGGGGTGACTAGCACAGATACGCAGTATTTT.

The chain links TRBV27 to TRBJ1-6, with 10 positions matching TRBD1. J gave up 1 base and V 4 bases, and 7 bases lay outside the gene matches. The CDR3 runs to 18 residues. Germline V gives CDR1 MNHEY, CDR2 SMNVEV (reference sequence). The chain's CDR3 is CASSWGTGERSYNSPLHF. The CDR3 nucleotides are TGTGCCAGCAGTTGGGGGACAGGGGAACGATCCTATAATTCACCCCTCCACTTT.

The chain links TRBV28 to TRBJ1-2; possibly TRBD1 for D (6 bases). This CDR3 region has 13 residues. Between the trimmed V and J ends, which lost 2 bases and 2 bases, there was a span of 6 bases. From germline, CDR1 is MDHEN and CDR2 SYDVKM. The CDR3 spells CASSLGQNYGYTF. Here the CDR3 DNA reads TGTGCCAGCAGTTTAGGACAGAACTATGGCTACACCTTC.

The chain combines TRBV4-2 with TRBJ1-1, with TRBD1 identical over 9 bases. V lost 0 bases and J lost 4; bases outside the gene matches: 6. This CDR3 region has 16 residues. The V gene's germline CDR1 is LGHNA and CDR2 YNFKEQ. The CDR3 coding sequence is TGTGCCAGCAGCCAAGACCGGACAGGGGCGGGCACTGAAGCTTTCTTT. Translation gives CASSQDRTGAGTEAFF.

This sequence joins TRBV6-4 and TRBJ2-2, with 8 bases lining up with TRBD1. Germline V gene data show CDR1 as MRHNA and CDR2 as SNTAGT. The trim removed 5 bases at V and 2 bases at J, leaving 7 bases unmatched. CDR3 size: 16 residues. CDR3 sequence (DNA): TGTGCCAGCAGTCGCGACGGGACAGGAAACACCGGGGAGCTGTTTTTT. This encodes CASSRDGTGNTGELFF.

This chain joins TRBV19 and TRBJ2-1; possible D gene TRBD2, 7 bases. This CDR3 contains 16 residues. V was shortened by 6 bases and J by 6 bases, with 21 bases between the two germline ends. Germline V gene data show CDR1 as LNHDA and CDR2 as SQIVND (reference sequence). CDR3 sequence: CASRGLAGKGGNEQFF. The CDR3 DNA reads as TGTGCCAGTAGGGGATTAGCGGGTAAGGGGGGCAATGAGCAGTTCTTC.

This chain joins TRBV10-3 and TRBJ1-2, with unresolved D. The CDR3 has 13 amino acids. V was shortened by 11 bases and J by 0 bases, with 13 bases between the two germline ends. Germline lookup yields CDR1 ENHRY and CDR2 SYGVKD. CDR3 sequence reads: CAANFGSNYGYTF. The DNA of the CDR3 is TGTGCCGCCAACTTCGGGTCTAACTATGGCTACACCTTC.

V and J are TRBV6-2 or TRBV6-3 and TRBJ2-5; 11 nucleotides align to TRBD2. Germline assignment: CDR1 MNHEY and CDR2 SVGEGT. The CDR3 extends over 15 amino acids. V trimming: 3 bases; J trimming: 4 bases; junction bases outside the gene matches: 4. The CDR3 sequence: CASSYSGGAIETQYF. In DNA form, the CDR3 reads TGTGCCAGCAGTTATAGCGGGGGGGCCATAGAGACCCAGTACTTC.

The CDR3 loop is CASSPGGQPQHF. The CDR3 bases are TGTGCCAGCTCCCCTGGGGGGCAGCCCCAGCATTTT. The V gene is TRBV18, the J gene TRBJ1-5; the D gene is possibly TRBD1 (5 bases). Germline V gene lookup returns CDR1 KGHSH and CDR2 LQKENI. The CDR3 is 12 amino acids. V was trimmed by 6 bases and J by 7 bases, leaving 10 bases between them.

The chain carries TRBV29-1 and TRBJ1-1; the D is unclear. Trimming removed 5 bases from V and 3 bases from J, with 13 bases in between. The CDR3 extends over 13 amino acids. Germline V gives CDR1 SQVTM, CDR2 ANQGSEA. The DNA of the CDR3 is TGCAGCGTTTTTAGCAGCCATGACACTGAAGCTTTCTTT. Protein: CSVFSSHDTEAFF. The full variable domain, completed using reference TRBV29-1 and TRBJ1-1, is SAVISQKPSRDICQRGTSLTIQCQVDSQVTMMFWYRQQPGQSLTLIATANQGSEATYESGFVIDKFPISRPNLTFSTLTVSNMSPEDSSIYLCSVFSSHDTEAFFGQGTRLTVV.

The J gene is TRBJ2-2, the V gene TRBV29-1; TRBD1 matches 7 bases. Per the germline V gene, CDR1 is SQVTM and CDR2 is ANQGSEA. V dropped 4 bases and J dropped 0; count of bases not matched to a gene: 5. The CDR3 is 15 residues long. CDR3 DNA: TGCAGCGTTGTAGGGGGCACAGCGAACACCGGGGAGCTGTTTTTT. As protein: CSVVGGTANTGELFF.

The chain carries TRBV4-1 and TRBJ1-6; D perhaps matches TRBD1 (5 bases). From germline, CDR1 is MGHRA and CDR2 YSYEKL. Deletions cut 2 bases from V and 10 bases from J, with 12 bases between. The CDR3 is 14 residues long. DNA for the CDR3: TGCGCCAGCAGCCAATATTGGGGCAGCTCACCCCTCCACTTT. It encodes CASSQYWGSSPLHF.

V is TRBV7-6 and J is TRBJ1-4; 10 nucleotides agree with TRBD1. V lost 5 bases to trimming and J lost 7 bases; unmatched junction nucleotides: 4. Per germline, CDR1 SGHVS and CDR2 FNYEAQ. The CDR3 runs 14 residues. The CDR3 here is CASSPDRGVEKLFF. The CDR3 DNA is TGTGCCAGCAGCCCGGACAGGGGGGTTGAAAAACTGTTTTTT.

The chain employs TRBV7-2 and TRBJ1-5, with D perhaps matching TRBD1 (5 bases). The germline CDR1 and CDR2 sequences are SGHTA and FQGNSA. V was shortened by 1 base and J by 5 bases, with 12 bases between the two germline ends. The CDR3 is made up of 15 amino acids. CDR3 protein: CASSLEGRVDQPQHF. Written as DNA, the CDR3 is TGTGCCAGCAGCTTAGAGGGCAGGGTCGATCAGCCCCAGCATTTT.

V and J are TRBV7-2 and TRBJ2-2, with a tentative D call TRBD1 (6 bases). The V and J ends lost 8 bases and 4 bases respectively, with 14 bases between them. This CDR3 spans 14 amino acids. Germline CDR1 reads SGHTA; CDR2 reads FQGNSA. CDR3 loop: CASQPDRFTGELFF. The DNA of the CDR3 is TGTGCCAGCCAGCCAGACAGGTTCACCGGGGAGCTGTTTTTT.

V usage is TRBV7-8 and J usage is TRBJ1-1; D unresolved. The CDR3 sequence is 13 residues long. Germline CDR1 and CDR2: SGHVS and FQNEAQ. V lost 1 base to trimming and J lost 5 bases, with 8 bases between them. Written as DNA, the CDR3 is TGTGCCAGCAGCTTAGATCGCGGGACTGAAGCTTTCTTT. It translates to CASSLDRGTEAFF.

This clone has just one count. This chain joins TRBV2 and TRBJ2-2, with D perhaps matching TRBD1 (5 bases). The CDR3 consists of 13 residues. Trimming pared 5 bases from V and 1 base from J, leaving 5 bases between. Germline V gives CDR1 SNHLY, CDR2 FYNNEI. CDR3 region: CASSRGNTGELFF. The CDR3 DNA is TGTGCCAGCAGTAGGGGGAACACCGGGGAGCTGTTTTTT.